This TCR beta chain was obtained from a study of T cells in localized non-small cell lung cancer. Clones were sequenced by immunoSEQ multiplex PCR, and TCRdb holds only the in-frame ones, with some missing. The profile covers around 1,700 clones, with around 21% appearing a single time and roughly 15% taken by the ten largest. V gave up 6 bases and J gave up 0 bases; unmatched junction bases: 9. Germline V gene sequence: CDR1 MNHGY, CDR2 SAAAGT. The length of the CDR3 is 18 residues. This clone was counted between two and nine times. The sequence derives from a male donor older than 55 with stage I lung adenocarcinoma. Source: lung tumor tissue, taken before any cancer treatment. The chain recombines TRBV6-8 with TRBJ2-4; 12 nucleotides line up with TRBD2. CDR3 in DNA: TGTGCCAGCAGCCTTAGGACTAGCGGGGTCCTAGCCAAAAACATTCAGTACTTC. Residues: CASSLRTSGVLAKNIQYF.